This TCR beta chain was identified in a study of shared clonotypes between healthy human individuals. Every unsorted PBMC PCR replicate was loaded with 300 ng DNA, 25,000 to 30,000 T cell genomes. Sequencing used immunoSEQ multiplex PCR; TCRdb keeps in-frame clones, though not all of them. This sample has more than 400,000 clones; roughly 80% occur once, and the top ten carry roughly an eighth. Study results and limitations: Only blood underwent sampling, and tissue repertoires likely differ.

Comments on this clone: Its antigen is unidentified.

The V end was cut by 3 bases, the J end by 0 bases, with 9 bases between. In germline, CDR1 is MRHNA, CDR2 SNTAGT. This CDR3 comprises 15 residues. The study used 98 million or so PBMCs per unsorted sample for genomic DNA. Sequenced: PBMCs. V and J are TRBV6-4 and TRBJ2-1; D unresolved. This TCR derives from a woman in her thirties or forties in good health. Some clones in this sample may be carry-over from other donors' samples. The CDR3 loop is CASSESASSYNEQFF. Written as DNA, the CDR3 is TGTGCCAGCAGTGAATCAGCGAGCTCCTACAATGAGCAGTTCTTC.